This paragraph reports one TCR beta chain. Its antigen remains unknown. The data derive from a study of CD8 T cells in Susac syndrome. It was with random hexamers that roughly 0.45 to 1 ug RNA was reverse transcribed. It was immunoSEQ multiplex PCR that amplified TCR beta CDR3 across 54 Vbeta and 13 Jbeta. TCRdb reanalysed the immunoSEQ multiplex PCR reads using MiXCR and keeps one entry per CDR3 protein. The sample has about 140,000 distinct CDR3 sequences; 85% to 95% are singletons. Study conclusions and caveats: Susac syndrome CD4+ T cell repertoires showed no clonal expansion.

CDR3 length: 12 residues. The germline V and J ends were trimmed by 6 bases and 7 bases, with 10 bases remaining between them. Specimen: CD4+ T cells from PBMCs. The receptor was derived from a human donor with Susac syndrome. The rearrangement uses TRBV12-3 or TRBV12-4 and TRBJ2-1; D not certain. CDR3 coding DNA: TGTGCCAGCAGAGCCCCTGGGAATGAGCAGTTCTTC. Amino acids: CASRAPGNEQFF.